This T cell receptor beta chain was sequenced for a study of blood T cell repertoires in COVID-19. Study in general: There were acute and convalescent COVID-19 samples, and they came from the United States, Italy and Spain.

The method was immunoSEQ multiplex PCR; TCRdb's version includes in-frame clones alone and lacks a portion of them. The table has tens of thousands of clones, approximately 90% seen once; the top ten hold under 25%. Germline values: CDR1 MNHNS, CDR2 SASEGT. This CDR3 is built from 16 residues. Trimming cost V 3 bases and J 2 bases; bases outside gene matches: 6. This clone was found a few times. The Seattle site enrolled patients during active infection and followed them longitudinally. The chain is built from TRBV6-1 and TRBJ2-7; 11 nucleotides agree with TRBD2. The TCR sequence derives from a woman older than 75 with COVID-19, enrolled during active disease. The sequenced material came from peripheral blood. CDR3 DNA: TGTGCCAGCAGTGAGGCTAGCGGGGGGCTTCCCTACGAGCAGTACTTC. It encodes CASSEASGGLPYEQYF.